The rows below give T cell receptor beta chains drawn from one sample of a study of T cells in Graves' hyperthyroidism and ophthalmopathy. TCRdb used MiXCR to reprocess the multiplex PCR reads, holding one entry per CDR3 protein. The sample includes more than 350,000 distinct CDR3 sequences, over 12% of them seen just once. Sequenced sample: blood. Receptors were obtained from a woman aged 55-69 years with Graves' ophthalmopathy. The CDR3 runs from the conserved cysteine through the conserved F or W. The D gene is left open where the match is weak. Not every row has a clone size; where given, it reads once, few, many or a size class.

j_call d_call v_call clone_size cdr3_length cdr3_aa cdr3_nt
TRBJ2-4 TRBD2 TRBV5-5 few 15 CASSPGGLAKNIQYF TGTGCCAGCAGCCCGGGGGGATTAGCCAAAAACATTCAGTACTTC
TRBJ2-3 TRBD2 TRBV28 many 14 CASSLAGAADTQYF TGTGCCAGCAGTTTAGCGGGAGCCGCAGATACGCAGTATTTT
TRBJ2-7 TRBD2 TRBV20-1 few 15 CSAPGLAGATGEQYF TGCAGTGCCCCGGGACTAGCGGGAGCAACGGGGGAGCAGTACTTC
TRBJ1-4 NA TRBV7-9 NA 15 CASSLEGLTYEKLFF TGTGCCAGCAGCTTAGAGGGTCTAACCTACGAAAAACTGTTTTTT
TRBJ2-1 NA TRBV5-1 NA 12 CASSQMAGEQFF TGCGCCAGCAGCCAAATGGCGGGCGAGCAGTTCTTC
TRBJ1-5 NA TRBV30 few 13 CAWSGRRNQPQHF TGTGCCTGGAGTGGCAGGCGGAATCAGCCCCAGCATTTT
TRBJ2-7 TRBD2 TRBV7-2 many 15 CASSVHLAGVYEQYF TGTGCCAGCAGCGTACACCTAGCGGGAGTCTACGAGCAGTACTTC
TRBJ2-7 NA TRBV30 NA 14 CAWSGGGHRYEQYF TGTGCCTGGAGTGGGGGGGGGCACCGCTACGAGCAGTACTTC
TRBJ2-7 TRBD1 TRBV7-8 NA 14 CASSLRPGGYEQYF TGTGCCAGCAGCTTAAGACCAGGGGGCTACGAGCAGTACTTC
TRBJ2-7 TRBD2 TRBV5-1 many 15 CASSTAGTSAREQYF TGCGCCAGCAGCACGGCCGGGACTAGCGCGCGCGAGCAGTACTTC
TRBJ2-5 NA TRBV11-2 many 14 CASSRTLSQETQYF TGTGCCAGCAGCAGGACTCTCTCACAAGAGACCCAGTACTTC
TRBJ2-3 TRBD1 TRBV24-1 many 13 CATRDRRADTQYF TGTGCCACGCGGGACAGGAGGGCAGATACGCAGTATTTT
TRBJ1-4 NA TRBV7-8 many 14 CASSSRRGGEKLFF TGTGCCAGCAGCTCCCGAAGGGGAGGTGAAAAACTGTTTTTT
TRBJ2-1 TRBD2 TRBV20-1 many 15 CSAGSGRYSYNEQFF TGCAGTGCTGGTAGCGGGAGATACTCCTACAATGAGCAGTTCTTC
TRBJ1-5 NA TRBV30 many 13 CAWSSGVDQPQHF TGTGCCTGGAGTTCAGGGGTGGACCAGCCCCAGCATTTT
TRBJ2-7 NA TRBV7-2 many 15 CASSQGVVVLYEQYF TGTGCCAGCAGCCAGGGTGTCGTGGTACTCTACGAGCAGTACTTC
TRBJ2-3 TRBD2 TRBV7-2 NA 20 CASSLEVAGGLLSSTDTQYF TGTGCCAGCAGCTTAGAGGTTGCGGGAGGGCTTCTATCTAGCACAGATACGCAGTATTTT
TRBJ1-1 NA TRBV10-3 many 14 CAISESPMNTEAFF TGTGCCATCAGTGAGTCTCCCATGAACACTGAAGCTTTCTTT
TRBJ2-7 TRBD1 TRBV28 few 19 CASSLWASHTGQGFHEQYF TGTGCCAGCAGTTTATGGGCGTCCCATACGGGACAGGGATTCCACGAGCAGTACTTC
TRBJ1-5 NA TRBV30 many 15 CAWSVEPGRNQPQHF TGTGCCTGGAGTGTTGAGCCAGGGAGGAATCAGCCCCAGCATTTT
TRBJ2-5 NA TRBV5-1 few 13 CASSLAPMETQYF TGCGCCAGCAGCTTGGCCCCTATGGAGACCCAGTACTTC
TRBJ2-7 TRBD2 TRBV28 many 17 CASSNLAGGPMPYEQYF TGTGCCAGCAGTAATCTAGCGGGAGGGCCTATGCCCTACGAGCAGTACTTC
TRBJ2-5 NA TRBV12-3/TRBV12-4 few 14 CASGLYQVEKTQYF TGTGCCAGCGGGCTTTACCAGGTGGAGAAGACCCAGTACTTC
TRBJ2-1 TRBD2 TRBV12-3/TRBV12-4 many 16 CASSSRLAGGLDEQFF TGTGCCAGCAGTTCACGACTAGCGGGAGGGTTGGATGAGCAGTTCTTC
TRBJ2-4 TRBD1 TRBV28 few 19 CASSSDASRQGEAKNIQYF TGTGCCAGCAGTTCCGATGCCTCCAGACAGGGTGAAGCCAAAAACATTCAGTACTTC
TRBJ2-2 NA TRBV6-1 few 17 CASSGGRPTYHTGELFF TGTGCCAGCAGTGGGGGTAGACCGACCTATCACACCGGGGAGCTGTTTTTT
TRBJ1-1 NA TRBV11-2 many 15 CASSLDRGLNTEAFF TGTGCCAGCAGCTTAGATAGGGGACTAAACACTGAAGCTTTCTTT
TRBJ1-1 NA TRBV15 many 14 CATLASSGHTEAFF TGTGCCACCCTTGCATCCTCGGGTCACACTGAAGCTTTCTTT
TRBJ1-5 TRBD1 TRBV2 many 13 CASKDREDQPQHF TGTGCCAGCAAGGACAGGGAGGATCAGCCCCAGCATTTT
TRBJ2-3 TRBD2 TRBV2 NA 14 CASSRLAGKDTQYF TGTGCCAGCAGTCGACTAGCGGGAAAAGATACGCAGTATTTT
TRBJ2-5 NA TRBV5-1 many 15 CASSLGGQVVETQYF TGCGCCAGCAGCTTGGGCGGGCAGGTGGTTGAGACCCAGTACTTC
TRBJ2-5 TRBD1 TRBV10-3 many 15 CAISESGQGKETQYF TGTGCCATCAGTGAGTCGGGACAGGGAAAAGAGACCCAGTACTTC
TRBJ1-1 NA TRBV11-1 many 13 CASSPEEGLLAFF TGTGCCAGCAGCCCAGAGGAGGGGTTGTTGGCTTTCTTT
TRBJ2-7 NA TRBV5-4 once 16 CASSLGGMAGSYEQYF TGTGCCAGCAGCTTGGGAGGTATGGCGGGCTCCTACGAGCAGTACTTC
TRBJ2-3 TRBD2 TRBV20-1 many 15 CSAPAGVVSTDTQYF TGCAGTGCACCAGCGGGAGTAGTTTCCACAGATACGCAGTATTTT
TRBJ2-1 TRBD2 TRBV11-2 many 12 CASSQTGRREFF TGTGCCAGCAGTCAAACCGGGAGGAGGGAGTTCTTC
TRBJ2-7 NA TRBV28 many 17 CASSRLGGASSSYEQYF TGTGCCAGCAGTCGCCTGGGGGGAGCCTCAAGCTCCTACGAGCAGTACTTC
TRBJ2-5 TRBD1 TRBV12-3/TRBV12-4 many 12 CASRGSGGTQYF TGTGCCAGCCGTGGGTCAGGGGGGACCCAGTACTTC
TRBJ2-1 TRBD2 TRBV27 NA 16 CASSLWETSGRNEQFF TGTGCCAGCAGTCTGTGGGAGACTAGCGGGAGAAATGAGCAGTTCTTC
TRBJ2-3 TRBD2 TRBV7-2 many 17 CASSSFVGGRSTDTQYF TGTGCCAGCAGCTCTTTCGTCGGCGGGAGGAGCACAGATACGCAGTATTTT
TRBJ1-1 NA TRBV19 NA 17 CASSIDPPDSLKAEAFF TGTGCCAGTAGTATAGATCCCCCGGACAGCCTGAAGGCAGAAGCTTTCTTT
TRBJ2-3 NA TRBV3-1 few 13 CASTRTIGDTQYF TGCGCCAGCACCCGGACTATAGGAGATACGCAGTATTTT
TRBJ2-3 NA TRBV19 few 13 CASSPGDRDTQYF TGTGCCAGTAGTCCGGGGGATAGAGATACGCAGTATTTT
TRBJ2-5 NA TRBV27 few 13 CASSPHGTRPLDF TGTGCCAGCAGTCCCCACGGGACACGACCTCTAGACTTC
TRBJ1-1 NA TRBV20-1 few 13 CSARGKLAAEAFF TGCAGTGCTAGAGGGAAGTTGGCGGCTGAAGCTTTCTTT
TRBJ2-3 NA TRBV19 NA 12 CASSKGPDTQYF TGTGCCAGTAGTAAGGGTCCAGATACGCAGTATTTT
TRBJ1-1 NA TRBV14 many 13 CASSQGYGQEAFF TGTGCCAGCAGCCAAGGTTACGGACAGGAAGCTTTCTTT
TRBJ2-5 NA TRBV5-5 many 13 CASNLGNRETQYF TGTGCCAGCAACCTGGGGAACCGAGAGACCCAGTACTTC
TRBJ2-7 TRBD2 TRBV15 few 16 CATSRELTSGIYEQYF TGTGCCACCAGCAGAGAACTGACTAGCGGGATCTACGAGCAGTACTTC
TRBJ2-7 NA TRBV28 many 12 CASSSTVIEQYF TGTGCCAGCAGTTCGACGGTAATCGAGCAGTACTTC
TRBJ2-2 TRBD2 TRBV12-3/TRBV12-4 NA 15 CASRVAGGPTGELFF TGTGCCAGCAGGGTAGCGGGAGGGCCCACCGGGGAGCTGTTTTTT